These T cell receptor beta chains were read from a single sample in a study of cytomegalovirus exposure and HLA in healthy donors. Sequencing used immunoSEQ multiplex PCR; TCRdb keeps in-frame clones, though not all of them. This sample has 130,000 to 150,000 clones, with about 84% found just once. The sample comprised PBMCs. The receptors were sampled from a woman in her late teens or twenties in good health and CMV-seropositive. CDR3s include the opening cysteine and the closing phenylalanine or tryptophan. The D gene is left open where the match is weak. Expanded clones get a size class; other rows say once, few or many, or leave the size out.

d_gene	v_gene	abundance	j_gene	CDR3nt	CDR3aa
NA	TRBV4-1	NA	TRBJ1-4	TGCGCCAGCAGCCAACTACCCCCGCGGGGGGCCCCGAATGAAAAACTGTTTTTT	CASSQLPPRGAPNEKLFF
NA	TRBV27	NA	TRBJ2-5	TGTGCCAGCAGTTACGACAGCCAGGAGACCCAGTACTTC	CASSYDSQETQYF
TRBD1	TRBV30	NA	TRBJ1-2	TGTGCCTGGAGTCCGCTAGGGGGCTTTGGCTACACCTTC	CAWSPLGGFGYTF
TRBD1	TRBV19	few	TRBJ2-2	TGTGCCAGTAGTATAGGAGGGGGGACAGGGAGAACCGGGGAGCTGTTTTTT	CASSIGGGTGRTGELFF
TRBD2	TRBV13	NA	TRBJ2-1	TGTGCCAGCAGCTTAGAAGCGGGGGGATTGAATGAGCAGTTCTTC	CASSLEAGGLNEQFF
TRBD1	TRBV19	NA	TRBJ1-5	TGTGCCAGTAGTTCGGGGCCCCGCAGGGGGTATAGCAATCAGCCCCAGCATTTT	CASSSGPRRGYSNQPQHF
NA	TRBV7-9	NA	TRBJ1-4	TGTGCCAGCAGCCTTACAGGACCTAATGAAAAACTGTTTTTT	CASSLTGPNEKLFF
NA	TRBV5-5	NA	TRBJ1-5	TGTGCCAGCAGCCCGGCCAGGGGAGTAGGTCAGCCCCAGCATTTT	CASSPARGVGQPQHF
TRBD1	TRBV27	NA	TRBJ2-7	TGTGCCAGCAGTACCCAAGGTGGGACAGGGGGGCCCCCGGCCTACGAGCAGTACTTC	CASSTQGGTGGPPAYEQYF
NA	TRBV15	few	TRBJ1-4	TGTGCCACCAGCAGAGATCCTCCATCGACAGGTAGCGAAAAACTGTTTTTT	CATSRDPPSTGSEKLFF
NA	TRBV6-1	NA	TRBJ1-2	TGTGCCAGCCCGACGCATACAGGGTGGTACACCTTC	CASPTHTGWYTF
NA	TRBV16	NA	TRBJ2-7	TGTGCCAGCAGCCAAGGTGCGGGAGAGCAGTACTTC	CASSQGAGEQYF
NA	TRBV4-2	NA	TRBJ2-7	TGTGCCAGCAGCCAAGGGAGCGACGGGTCCTACGAGCAGTACTTC	CASSQGSDGSYEQYF
NA	TRBV7-2	NA	TRBJ1-4	TGTGCCAGCAGCTTAGCGGGCCACGTTAATGAAAAACTGTTTTTT	CASSLAGHVNEKLFF
TRBD1	TRBV6-6	few	TRBJ2-7	TGTGCCAGCAGTTACTCGGGACAGGGCTACGAGCAGTACTTC	CASSYSGQGYEQYF
TRBD1	TRBV5-1	NA	TRBJ2-5	TGCGCCAGCAGCTTGGGGGACAGGAGCCAAGAGACCCAGTACTTC	CASSLGDRSQETQYF
NA	TRBV27	NA	TRBJ1-5	TGTGCCAGCAGTTTATGGGGTGGAGGACAGCCCCAGCATTTT	CASSLWGGGQPQHF
NA	TRBV30	NA	TRBJ1-3	TGTGCCTGGAGAATCCCTTCTGGAAACACCATATATTTT	CAWRIPSGNTIYF
NA	TRBV25-1	few	TRBJ2-7	TGTGCCAGCAGCCGGGGGGTGGACGGGGGCAACGAGCAGTACTTC	CASSRGVDGGNEQYF
TRBD1	TRBV28	NA	TRBJ1-2	TGTGCCAGCAGTAGCTGGACAGGACCTAGGACCTTC	CASSSWTGPRTF
TRBD1	TRBV30	NA	TRBJ1-4	TGTGCCTGGAGCGGAGTGGGACAGCCTAATGAAAAACTGTTTTTT	CAWSGVGQPNEKLFF
NA	TRBV4-1	once	TRBJ1-5	TGCGCCAGCAGCCAAGATCGGGCGGGGTCCTATCAGCCCCAGCATTTT	CASSQDRAGSYQPQHF
NA	TRBV7-2	once	TRBJ1-1	TGTGCCAGCAGCTTGGGGGGATCCCTTAAAGCTTTCTTT	CASSLGGSLKAFF
NA	TRBV9	NA	TRBJ2-1	TGTGCCAGTAGTCCGTCGCCCTTGAGCTCCTACAATGAGCAGTTCTTC	CASSPSPLSSYNEQFF
TRBD1	TRBV28	few	TRBJ1-1	TGTGCCAGCAGACTAATGGCGGGACAGCTTGAAGCTTTCTTT	CASRLMAGQLEAFF
TRBD2	TRBV6-5	NA	TRBJ2-1	TGTGCCAGCAGTACCGGGACTAGCGGGTACAATGAGCAGTTCTTC	CASSTGTSGYNEQFF
TRBD1	TRBV9	NA	TRBJ1-3	TGTGCCAGCAGCGAGGCCCCTTCAGACAGGGGAGGAAACACCATATATTTT	CASSEAPSDRGGNTIYF
TRBD1	TRBV9	NA	TRBJ2-3	TGTGCCAGCAGCACGGGACAGGGCCGGACAGATACGCAGTATTTT	CASSTGQGRTDTQYF
TRBD1	TRBV15	once	TRBJ2-7	TGTGCCACCAGCAGGGGGACAGGGGGTGACGAGCAGTACTTC	CATSRGTGGDEQYF
TRBD1	TRBV6-5	once	TRBJ1-1	TGTGCCAGCAGTGACAGGGGCTTATCGGCTTTCTTT	CASSDRGLSAFF
NA	TRBV28	NA	TRBJ1-2	TGTGCCAGCAGTTTATCGGGGGGCGGGGGTGGCTACACCTTC	CASSLSGGGGGYTF
TRBD1	TRBV19	NA	TRBJ1-5	TGTGCCAGTAGTGTCGGACAGGGGAATCAGCCCCAGCATTTT	CASSVGQGNQPQHF
NA	TRBV9	NA	TRBJ1-5	TGTGCCAGCAGCCCACAGGGATATAGCAATCAGCCCCAGCATTTT	CASSPQGYSNQPQHF
TRBD2	TRBV10-2	NA	TRBJ2-1	TGCGCCAGCAGTGTGAGCGGGGGGGCATACAATGAGCAGTTCTTC	CASSVSGGAYNEQFF
TRBD2	TRBV27	NA	TRBJ2-7	TGTGCCAGCAGTTTGACCGCCCGGACTAGCGGGGGGGCCAGTTCCTACGAGCAGTACTTC	CASSLTARTSGGASSYEQYF
TRBD1	TRBV6-5	NA	TRBJ2-5	TGTGCCAGCACCAGACAGGGCCAAGAGACCCAGTACTTC	CASTRQGQETQYF
NA	TRBV18	NA	TRBJ1-4	TGTGCCAGCTCACAGGGGACTAATGAAAAACTGTTTTTT	CASSQGTNEKLFF
TRBD1	TRBV7-2	NA	TRBJ2-7	TGTGCCAGCAGCTTAAGCAGGGGGCTGTACGAGCAGTACTTC	CASSLSRGLYEQYF
TRBD2	TRBV6-5	NA	TRBJ2-7	TGTGCCAGCAGTTCCCCTTGGACTAGCGAGCAGTACTTC	CASSSPWTSEQYF
TRBD2	TRBV6-4	few	TRBJ2-3	TGTGCCAGCAGTGATGGGGGGGAATCAGATACGCAGTATTTT	CASSDGGESDTQYF
NA	TRBV4-1	NA	TRBJ1-2	TGCGCCAGCAGCCAAGCGGACAGAGACTCTAACTATGGCTACACCTTC	CASSQADRDSNYGYTF
NA	TRBV21-1	NA	TRBJ2-1	TGTGCCAGCAGCAAAGCAACTAGCGGCTTGTACAATGAGCAGTTCTTC	CASSKATSGLYNEQFF
NA	TRBV6-5	NA	TRBJ2-2	TGTGCCAGCAGTTACTCCAGGGGAAACACCGGGGAGCTGTTTTTT	CASSYSRGNTGELFF
NA	TRBV5-1	few	TRBJ2-7	TGCGCCAGCAGCTTTAACTTGGTATTGACAGAGAACGAGCAGTACTTC	CASSFNLVLTENEQYF
NA	TRBV6-5	NA	TRBJ1-6	TGTGCCAGCAGTTACCAGGGAAATTCACCCCTCCACTTT	CASSYQGNSPLHF
NA	TRBV28	NA	TRBJ1-3	TGTGCCAGCAGTTGGGTAGGGAACAGGCCCTCTGGAAACACCATATATTTT	CASSWVGNRPSGNTIYF
NA	TRBV6-5	NA	TRBJ2-3	TGTGCCAGCAGTTACTCGGGGGGAGGTGCAGATACGCAGTATTTT	CASSYSGGGADTQYF
NA	TRBV29-1	few	TRBJ1-2	TGCAGCGTTTATAGGGGCGACTATGGCTACACCTTC	CSVYRGDYGYTF
TRBD1	TRBV7-9	NA	TRBJ1-5	TGTGCCAGCAGCGAGGGACAGTATGAGCCCCAGCATTTT	CASSEGQYEPQHF
TRBD2	TRBV5-6	NA	TRBJ2-5	TGTGCCAGCAGCTTGGCGGGACTAGCGGGGATGGAGACCCAGTACTTC	CASSLAGLAGMETQYF
TRBD1	TRBV7-9	NA	TRBJ2-7	TGTGCCAGCAGAAGGGACAGCTTCGACGAGCAGTACTTC	CASRRDSFDEQYF